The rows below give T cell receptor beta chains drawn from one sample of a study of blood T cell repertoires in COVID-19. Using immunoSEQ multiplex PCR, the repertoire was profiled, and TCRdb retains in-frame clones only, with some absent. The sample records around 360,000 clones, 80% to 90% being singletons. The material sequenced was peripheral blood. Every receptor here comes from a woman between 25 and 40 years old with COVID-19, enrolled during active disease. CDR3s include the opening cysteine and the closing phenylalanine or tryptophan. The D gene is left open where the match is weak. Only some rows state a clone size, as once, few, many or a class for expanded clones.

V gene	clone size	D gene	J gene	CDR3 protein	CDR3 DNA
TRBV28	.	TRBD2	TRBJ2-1	CASSGGVPIFGEQFF	TGTGCCAGCAGTGGGGGGGTCCCAATTTTTGGTGAGCAGTTCTTC
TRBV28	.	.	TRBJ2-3	CASSAGSTNTQYF	TGTGCCAGCAGTGCAGGGTCCACGAATACGCAGTATTTT
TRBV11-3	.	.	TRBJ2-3	CASSLGSESTDTQYF	TGTGCCAGCAGCTTAGGGTCGGAGAGCACAGATACGCAGTATTTT
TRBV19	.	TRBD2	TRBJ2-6	CASSMAGLAGGSGANVLTF	TGTGCCAGTAGTATGGCCGGGCTAGCGGGAGGGTCTGGGGCCAACGTCCTGACTTTC
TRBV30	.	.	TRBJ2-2	CAWSAGTPGELFF	TGTGCCTGGAGTGCAGGGACACCCGGGGAGCTGTTTTTT
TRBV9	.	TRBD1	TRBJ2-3	CASTGQGSSDTQYF	TGTGCCAGCACAGGACAGGGATCTTCAGATACGCAGTATTTT
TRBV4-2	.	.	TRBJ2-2	CASSQDSPLALNTGELFF	TGTGCCAGCAGCCAAGATAGCCCCCTGGCACTAAACACCGGGGAGCTGTTTTTT
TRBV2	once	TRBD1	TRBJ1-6	CASKSDRVNSPLHF	TGTGCCAGCAAGTCGGACAGGGTGAATTCACCCCTCCACTTT
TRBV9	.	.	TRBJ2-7	CASSPQRVLGEQYF	TGTGCCAGCAGCCCTCAGCGGGTCCTGGGGGAGCAGTACTTC
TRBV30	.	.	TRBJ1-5	CAWTKGAGGNQPQHF	TGTGCCTGGACAAAAGGGGCGGGGGGGAATCAGCCCCAGCATTTT
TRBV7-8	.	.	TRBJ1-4	CASSPWKGDEKLFF	TGTGCCAGCAGCCCCTGGAAGGGAGATGAAAAACTGTTTTTT
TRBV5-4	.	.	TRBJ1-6	CASSLDPGSYSPLHF	TGTGCCAGCAGCTTGGACCCCGGGTCATACTCACCCCTCCACTTT
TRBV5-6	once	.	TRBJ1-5	CASSLGRGQPQHF	TGTGCCAGCAGCTTGGGAAGGGGTCAGCCCCAGCATTTT
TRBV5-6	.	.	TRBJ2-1	CASSANNEQFF	TGTGCCAGCAGCGCGAACAATGAGCAGTTCTTC
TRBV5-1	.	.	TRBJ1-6	CASSLVRRRDNSPLHF	TGCGCCAGCAGCTTGGTTCGGCGCAGGGATAATTCACCCCTCCACTTT
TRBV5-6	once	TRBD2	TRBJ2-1	CASSSPTTSGDYNEQFF	TGTGCCAGCAGCTCCCCGACAACTAGCGGGGATTACAATGAGCAGTTCTTC
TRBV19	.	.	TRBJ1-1	CASQDSLNTEAFF	TGTGCCAGTCAAGACAGTTTGAACACTGAAGCTTTCTTT
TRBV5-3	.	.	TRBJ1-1	CARSSRGTEAFF	TGTGCCAGAAGCTCGAGGGGGACTGAAGCTTTCTTT
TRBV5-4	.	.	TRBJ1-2	CASSLVGQTYGYTF	TGTGCCAGCAGCTTAGTGGGGCAGACTTATGGCTACACCTTC
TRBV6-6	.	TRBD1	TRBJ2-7	CASSPRDRATYEQYF	TGTGCCAGCAGCCCGAGGGACAGGGCCACGTACGAGCAGTACTTC
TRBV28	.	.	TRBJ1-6	CASRIILGDSPLHF	TGTGCCAGCAGGATAATTCTCGGGGATTCACCCCTCCACTTT
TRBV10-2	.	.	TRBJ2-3	CASSDSGRPPDTQYF	TGCGCCAGCAGTGATTCAGGGCGACCCCCAGATACGCAGTATTTT
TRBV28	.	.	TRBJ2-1	CASRRGGPSYNEQFF	TGTGCCAGCAGGCGCGGGGGCCCCTCCTACAATGAGCAGTTCTTC
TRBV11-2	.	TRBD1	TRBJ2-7	CASSLQGALTYEQYF	TGTGCCAGCAGCTTACAGGGGGCGCTGACCTACGAGCAGTACTTC
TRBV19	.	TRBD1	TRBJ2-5	CASSLTLTGMSETQYF	TGTGCCAGTAGTTTAACCTTGACAGGGATGTCAGAGACCCAGTACTTC
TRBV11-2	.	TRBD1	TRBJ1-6	CASSLVGTANSPLHF	TGTGCCAGCAGCTTAGTCGGGACAGCGAATTCACCCCTCCACTTT
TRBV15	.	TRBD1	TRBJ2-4	CATSPRQGRNIQYF	TGTGCCACCAGCCCCCGACAGGGAAGGAACATTCAGTACTTC
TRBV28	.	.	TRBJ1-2	CASSYTNYGYTF	TGTGCCAGCAGTTACACTAACTATGGCTACACCTTC
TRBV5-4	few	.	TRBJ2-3	CASSTTNADTQYF	TGTGCCAGCAGCACGACTAATGCAGATACGCAGTATTTT
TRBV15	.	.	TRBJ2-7	CATSRQGSSYEQYF	TGTGCCACCAGCAGACAGGGGAGCTCCTACGAGCAGTACTTC
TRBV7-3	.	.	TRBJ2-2	CASSHGTWGTGELFF	TGTGCCAGCAGCCACGGGACTTGGGGGACCGGGGAGCTGTTTTTT
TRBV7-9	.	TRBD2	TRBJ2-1	CASSARLAGDYNEQFF	TGTGCCAGCAGCGCCCGACTAGCGGGAGACTACAATGAGCAGTTCTTC
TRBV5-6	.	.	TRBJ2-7	CASSPLAEIYEQYF	TGTGCCAGCAGCCCACTGGCGGAAATCTACGAGCAGTACTTC
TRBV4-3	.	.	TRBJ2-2	CASSQADREAGELFF	TGCGCCAGCAGCCAAGCTGACAGGGAGGCCGGGGAGCTGTTTTTT
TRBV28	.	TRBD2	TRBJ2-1	CASSLSASGSNEQFF	TGTGCCAGCAGTTTATCGGCTAGCGGGAGCAATGAGCAGTTCTTC
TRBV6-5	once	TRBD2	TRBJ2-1	CASSYRREGRNEQFF	TGTGCCAGCAGTTACAGGCGGGAGGGCCGCAATGAGCAGTTCTTC
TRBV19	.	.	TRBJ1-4	CASSMGTTKLFF	TGTGCCAGTAGTATGGGGACAACAAAACTGTTTTTT
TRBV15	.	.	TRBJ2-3	CATSGLAGRGDTQYF	TGTGCCACCAGCGGGTTGGCGGGCCGAGGGGATACGCAGTATTTT
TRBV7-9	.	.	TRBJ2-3	CASSSTHREPTDTQYF	TGTGCCAGCAGCTCCACCCACAGGGAACCCACAGATACGCAGTATTTT
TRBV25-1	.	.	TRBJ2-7	CASSGAFSSYEQYF	TGTGCCAGCAGTGGTGCTTTCAGCTCCTACGAGCAGTACTTC
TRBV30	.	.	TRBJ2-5	CAWSVKEGGVETQYF	TGTGCCTGGAGTGTAAAGGAAGGGGGAGTTGAGACCCAGTACTTC
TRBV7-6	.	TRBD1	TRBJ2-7	CASSIGTDFSYEQYF	TGTGCCAGCAGCATTGGGACAGACTTCTCCTACGAGCAGTACTTC
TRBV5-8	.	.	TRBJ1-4	CASSSGTPRNEKLFF	TGTGCCAGCAGCTCCGGGACACCTCGAAATGAAAAACTGTTTTTT
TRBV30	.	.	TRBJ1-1	CAWSVPSAAGDTEAFF	TGTGCCTGGAGTGTACCTTCTGCGGCAGGGGACACTGAAGCTTTCTTT
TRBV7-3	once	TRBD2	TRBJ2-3	CASSLSQRGGTQYF	TGTGCCAGCAGCTTAAGCCAGCGCGGGGGGACGCAGTATTTT
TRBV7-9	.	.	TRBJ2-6	CASSPPRAGANVLTF	TGTGCCAGCAGCCCCCCCAGGGCTGGGGCCAACGTCCTGACTTTC
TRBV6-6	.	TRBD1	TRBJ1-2	CASSSGQGAHGYTF	TGTGCCAGCAGTTCGGGACAGGGGGCGCATGGCTACACCTTC
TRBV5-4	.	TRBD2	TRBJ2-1	CASSQGTSGRYNEQFF	TGTGCCAGCAGCCAGGGGACTAGCGGGCGCTACAATGAGCAGTTCTTC
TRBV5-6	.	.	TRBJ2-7	CASTYGQVGEQYF	TGTGCCAGCACCTATGGTCAGGTCGGCGAGCAGTACTTC
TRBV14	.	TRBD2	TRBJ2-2	CASSHRLAGYTGELFF	TGTGCCAGCAGCCACAGACTAGCGGGATACACCGGGGAGCTGTTTTTT
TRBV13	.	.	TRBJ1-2	CASSPTHYGYTF	TGTGCCAGCAGCCCCACTCACTATGGCTACACCTTC
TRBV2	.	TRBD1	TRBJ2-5	CASSTDRDIQETQYF	TGTGCCAGCAGTACCGACAGGGACATCCAAGAGACCCAGTACTTC
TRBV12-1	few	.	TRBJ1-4	CASSFVYGRGGNEKLFF	TGTGCCAGCAGCTTTGTGTATGGTAGGGGCGGTAATGAAAAACTGTTTTTT